The 16 T cell receptor beta chains below all came from one sample that was sequenced in a study of T cell repertoires in cytomegalovirus infection. Each CDR3 protein gets one entry after TCRdb re-called the reads with MiXCR. In the table there are hundreds of thousands of distinct CDR3 sequences, approximately 24% of which are singletons. Sequencing was performed on CD8+ T cells from PBMCs. These receptor sequences come from a human donor in good health (CMV status not recorded). Some clones in this sample may be carry-over from other donors' samples.

This sequence joins TRBV10-3 and TRBJ2-3; D is undetermined. The V end was cut by 2 bases, the J end by 0 bases, with 9 bases between. The CDR3 covers 15 residues. CDR1 and CDR2 from the germline V gene are ENHRY and SYGVKD. The CDR3 region is CAISEALYSTDTQYF. In DNA form, the CDR3 reads TGTGCCATCAGTGAGGCGCTGTATAGCACAGATACGCAGTATTTT.

This clonotype was counted ten times or more. The J gene is TRBJ2-5, the V gene TRBV14; D ambiguous. With 1 base removed from V and 3 bases from J, the gap between germline ends came to 6 bases. Per the germline V gene, CDR1 is SGHDN and CDR2 is FVKESK. The CDR3 covers 13 residues. CDR3 loop: CASSQGRKETQYF. DNA for the CDR3: TGTGCCAGCAGCCAAGGCAGAAAAGAGACCCAGTACTTC.

This chain joins TRBV6-6 and TRBJ2-5; D call uncertain. From germline, CDR1 is MNHNY and CDR2 SVGAGI (reference sequence). This CDR3 comprises 17 residues. Trimming pared 2 bases from V and 7 bases from J, leaving 23 bases between. The CDR3 region is CASSYETLNLRDWTQYF. CDR3 DNA sequence: TGTGCCAGCAGTTACGAAACACTGAACCTAAGAGATTGGACCCAGTACTTC.

The J gene is TRBJ2-7, the V gene TRBV13, with D perhaps TRBD2 (5 bases). This CDR3 region has 11 residues. The germline gives CDR1 PRHDT, CDR2 FYEKMQ (reference sequence). The germline V and J ends were trimmed by 8 bases and 3 bases, with 8 bases remaining between them. The DNA of the CDR3 is TGTGCCAGCGGCGAGGGCTACGAGCAGTACGTC. Its protein is CASGEGYEQYV.

A few counts support this clonotype. The CDR3 is CASTVAGAVYNEQFF. The CDR3, as DNA: TGTGCCAGCACGGTAGCGGGGGCAGTCTACAATGAGCAGTTCTTC. The chain is built from TRBV6-2 or TRBV6-3 and TRBJ2-1, with 9 bases that match TRBD2. CDR3 length equals 15 residues. V shed 7 bases and J 3 bases; nucleotides not matched to a gene: 7. CDR1 and CDR2 from the germline V gene are MNHEY and SVGEGT.

On this clonotype itself: A clone one base away is much larger, so this may be a read error. This chain uses TRBV7-9 with TRBJ1-3, with 8 bases that match TRBD1. The CDR3 is 14 residues long. V shed 6 bases, J shed 4 bases, and the junction held 5 bases outside the gene matches. Germline CDR1 SEHNR, CDR2 FQNEAQ (reference sequence). This CDR3 is CASSQQGGGNTIYF. CDR3 DNA sequence: TGTGCCAGCAGTCAACAGGGGGGAGGAAACACCATATATTTT. Combining the CDR3 with reference TRBV7-9 and TRBJ1-3 gives the whole variable domain DTGVSQNPRHKITKRGQNVTFRCDPISEHNRLYWYRQTLGQGPEFLTYFQNEAQLEKSRLLSDRFSAERPKGSFSTLEIQRTEQGDSAMYLCASSQQGGGNTIYFGEGSWLTVV.

The chain joins TRBV14 to TRBJ1-6, with D hard to call. Germline-derived CDR1 and CDR2 are SGHDN and FVKESK. V dropped 3 bases and J dropped 10 bases, with 13 bases sitting between them. The CDR3 sequence is 14 residues long. CDR3 sequence reads: CASSQLGGGSPLHF. The CDR3 nucleotides are TGTGCCAGCAGCCAGCTAGGCGGAGGGTCACCCCTCCACTTT.

In the case of this clonotype: This may be a read error: a much more frequent sequence differs by one nucleotide. The chain couples TRBV6-5 to TRBJ1-2, with a tentative D call TRBD1 (5 bases). Germline-derived CDR1 and CDR2 are MNHEY and SVGAGI. The CDR3 has 13 residues. Trimming cost V 10 bases and J 6 bases, with 18 bases left between them. The chain's CDR3 is CANRLGVGDGYTF. CDR3 bases: TGTGCCAACCGTTTAGGGGTAGGGGATGGCTACACCTTC.

The chain has TRBV20-1 and TRBJ2-3; unclear D gene. The CDR3 is made up of 14 amino acids. Germline V gives CDR1 DFQATT, CDR2 SNEGSKA (reference sequence). Trimming cost V 3 bases and J 1 base, with 11 bases left between them. The CDR3 sequence: CSARPSTRTDTQYF. CDR3 nucleotide sequence: TGCAGTGCTAGGCCCTCAACCCGCACAGATACGCAGTATTTT.

The gene calls are TRBV29-1 and TRBJ2-5, with 9 bases aligning to TRBD2. Trimming at V came to 8 bases and at J to 6 bases, leaving 13 bases not matched to a gene. CDR1 is SQVTM and CDR2 is ANQGSEA in the germline V gene. There are 14 residues in the CDR3. Written as DNA, the CDR3 is TGCAGCATCCTTAGCGGGGGCCTTACTCAGACCCAGTACTTC. Translated: CSILSGGLTQTQYF.

V gene TRBV20-1 combines with J gene TRBJ2-7; D uncertain. Germline V gene sequence: CDR1 DFQATT, CDR2 SNEGSKA (reference sequence). The CDR3 loop spans 13 amino acids. V was trimmed by 0 bases and J by 2 bases, leaving 8 bases between them. CDR3 amino acids: CSARDSSAYEQYV. The CDR3, as DNA: TGCAGTGCTAGAGATTCCTCTGCCTACGAGCAGTACGTC.

The V and J genes are TRBV7-2 and TRBJ2-7; TRBD2 matches 9 bases. The length of the CDR3 is 17 residues. CDR1 SGHTA and CDR2 FQGNSA come from the germline V gene. Unmatched junction bases numbered 13, after V lost 5 bases and J lost 2 bases. The CDR3: CASSQLGRRGGPYEQYF. For the CDR3, the DNA is TGTGCCAGCAGCCAACTGGGGCGGCGGGGGGGACCCTACGAGCAGTACTTC.

This clonotype was recorded many times. This rearrangement joins TRBV12-3 or TRBV12-4 to TRBJ1-5, with a tentative D call TRBD1 (6 bases). The ends were cut back, 4 bases at V and 4 bases at J, with 23 bases in the middle. CDR3 length: 18 residues. The CDR3 DNA follows: TGTGCCAGCAGTTCTTACTACCACAGGGTGGAGGGGAATCAGCCCCAGCATTTT. Its protein is CASSSYYHRVEGNQPQHF.

This clonotype was found many times. This chain links TRBV5-6 with TRBJ2-7, with D maybe TRBD2 (5 bases). The CDR3 length is 13 residues. CDR1 and CDR2 (germline): SGHDT, YYEEEE. The ends were cut back, 0 bases at V and 5 bases at J, with 9 bases in the middle. The CDR3 protein is CASSLGGSDEQYV. The CDR3 bases are TGTGCCAGCAGCTTGGGCGGGTCGGACGAGCAGTACGTC.

The rearrangement links TRBV28 to TRBJ2-7; 11 bases are shared with TRBD1. CDR1 and CDR2 from the germline V gene are MDHEN and SYDVKM. This CDR3 has 14 residues. V gave up 5 bases and J gave up 9 bases; unmatched junction bases: 9. The CDR3 region has the DNA TGTGCCAGCAGTATGTCCGGGACAGGGGGATCGCAGTACGTC. Encoded protein: CASSMSGTGGSQYV.

This clonotype was seen only a few times. V gene TRBV6-2 or TRBV6-3 combines with J gene TRBJ2-1, with 11 bases fitting TRBD1. V shed 6 bases, J shed 9 bases, and the junction held 4 bases outside the gene matches. Germline-derived CDR1 and CDR2 are MNHEY and SVGEGT. The CDR3 length is 13 residues. CDR3 sequence: CASSGQGAFEQFF. CDR3 bases: TGTGCCAGCAGCGGACAGGGGGCATTTGAGCAGTTCTTC.